The source of this T cell receptor (beta chain) is a study of blood T cells in healthy people across ages. Sample-barcoded 5' priming and a J-beta primer mix drove a second PCR of about 7 to 11 cycles. A minimum of 2.5 million CDR3-containing paired-end reads was obtained for each sample. Each CDR3 protein gets one entry after TCRdb re-called the 5' RACE reads with MiXCR. Seen here are about 400,000 distinct CDR3 sequences, about 49% observed once, and the top ten hold around 49%. The J segment lost 1 base and the V segment lost 4 bases, leaving 9 bases of the junction unmatched. The CDR3 covers 16 residues. Per the germline V gene, CDR1 is SGDLS and CDR2 is YYNGEE. This clonotype was counted between two and nine times.

The J gene is TRBJ2-5, the V gene TRBV9, with 8 nucleotides matching TRBD2. Sequencing input: blood. The sequence derives from a man aged 55 to 69 in good health. CDR3 region: CASSLRTSPLQETQYF. In DNA, the CDR3 is TGTGCCAGCAGCTTACGGACTAGCCCCCTCCAAGAGACCCAGTACTTC.